This passage covers 29 T cell receptor beta chains from one sample sequenced in a study of T cell responses to AZD1222 COVID-19 vaccine. Clones were read by immunoSEQ multiplex PCR, and TCRdb kept only the in-frame ones, dropping some. Among about 84,000 clones listed, 85% to 95% were seen once. The sequencing used peripheral blood, collected 28 days after the second AZD1222 dose. The source of these receptors is an adult who received the AZD1222 COVID-19 vaccine.

J is TRBJ2-5 and V is TRBV19, with 9 bases matching TRBD1. Germline V CDR1 and CDR2: LNHDA, SQIVND (reference sequence). The length of the CDR3 is 15 residues. The trim removed 4 bases at V and 5 bases at J, leaving 8 bases unmatched. The CDR3 nucleotides read TGTGCCAGTAGTACTGGGACAGGGAGTGTGGAGACCCAGTACTTC. Translated, it gives CASSTGTGSVETQYF.

Only one count was recorded for this clone. The rearrangement links TRBV28 to TRBJ1-2; 8 bases map to TRBD1. Losses at the gene ends were 4 bases for V and 9 bases for J; bases not matched to a gene: 13. Germline lookup yields CDR1 MDHEN and CDR2 SYDVKM. The CDR3 runs to 15 residues. The CDR3 coding sequence is TGTGCCAGCAGTTCCATCGGACAGGGTATATTGAGCTACACCTTC. Translation gives CASSSIGQGILSYTF.

V usage is TRBV7-9 and J usage is TRBJ2-2; TRBD2 aligns across 13 bases. The CDR3 runs to 15 residues. Germline V gene lookup returns CDR1 SEHNR and CDR2 FQNEAQ (reference sequence). Trimming took 8 bases from V and 5 from J; bases not matched to a gene: 5. CDR3: CASVGLAGVTGELFF. As DNA, the CDR3 is TGTGCCAGCGTCGGACTAGCGGGAGTAACCGGGGAGCTGTTTTTT.

This sequence joins TRBV9 and TRBJ2-5, with 12 positions matching TRBD2. This CDR3 spans 14 amino acids. Looked up from germline, CDR1 is SGDLS and CDR2 is YYNGEE. After removal of 3 bases from V and 7 bases from J, the junction contained 4 bases not matched to a gene. The CDR3 here is CASSGLAGAWTQYF. DNA for the CDR3: TGTGCCAGCAGCGGACTAGCGGGGGCCTGGACCCAGTACTTC.

The genes are TRBV5-1 and TRBJ1-2; D is ambiguous. The CDR3 consists of 13 residues. CDR1 and CDR2 from the germline V gene are SGHRS and YFSETQ. With 2 bases removed from V and 8 bases from J, the gap between germline ends came to 13 bases. In DNA form, the CDR3 reads TGCGCCAGCAGCTTACTAGCAGAAGGCGGCTACACCTTC. It translates to CASSLLAEGGYTF.

This clone occurred once. The chain has TRBV11-2 and TRBJ2-2; D remains ambiguous. The CDR3 extends over 13 amino acids. V was clipped by 5 bases and J by 1 base, with 5 bases between them. Germline lookup yields CDR1 SGHAT and CDR2 FQNNGV. The CDR3 reads CASSRLNTGELFF. The DNA of the CDR3 is TGTGCCAGCAGCAGACTGAACACCGGGGAGCTGTTTTTT. Filled out from reference TRBV11-2 and TRBJ2-2, the complete variable domain reads EAGVAQSPRYKIIEKRQSVAFWCNPISGHATLYWYQQILGQGPKLLIQFQNNGVVDDSQLPKDRFSAERLKGVDSTLKIQPAKLEDSAVYLCASSRLNTGELFFGEGSRLTVL.

The chain uses TRBV5-1 and TRBJ1-3; D unresolved. V lost 4 bases, J lost 0 bases, and 14 bases lay in between. CDR3 length equals 16 residues. Germline CDR1 and CDR2: SGHRS and YFSETQ. The CDR3 loop is CASSLGSADSGNTIYF. CDR3 nucleotide sequence: TGCGCCAGCAGCCTAGGGTCCGCCGACTCTGGAAACACCATATATTTT.

This clone has a single count. The genes are TRBV2 and TRBJ1-4; the D gene is possibly TRBD1 (6 bases). This CDR3 region has 13 residues. CDR1 is SNHLY, CDR2 FYNNEI, per germline. Trimming removed 6 bases from V and 8 bases from J, with 13 bases in between. The CDR3 DNA reads as TGTGCCAGCAGCCGGGACATCTACGAAAAACTGTTTTTT. This gives the protein CASSRDIYEKLFF. Looking up the rest from reference TRBV2 and TRBJ1-4 gives the full variable domain: EPEVTQTPSHQVTQMGQEVILRCVPISNHLYFYWYRQILGQKVEFLVSFYNNEISEKSEIFDDQFSVERPDGSNFTLKIRSTKLEDSAMYFCASSRDIYEKLFFGSGTQLSVL.

The J gene is TRBJ2-1, the V gene TRBV2, with 8 bases identical to TRBD2. The CDR3 totals 16 residues. Germline values: CDR1 SNHLY, CDR2 FYNNEI. V lost 4 bases and J lost 5; bases outside the gene matches: 10. CDR3 nucleotides: TGTGCCAGCAGTGGCCTTGAGGTAGCGGGACACAATGAGCAGTTCTTC. Amino acids: CASSGLEVAGHNEQFF. Looking up the rest from reference TRBV2 and TRBJ2-1 gives the full variable domain: EPEVTQTPSHQVTQMGQEVILRCVPISNHLYFYWYRQILGQKVEFLVSFYNNEISEKSEIFDDQFSVERPDGSNFTLKIRSTKLEDSAMYFCASSGLEVAGHNEQFFGPGTRLTVL.

The chain employs TRBV29-1 and TRBJ2-7, with TRBD1 matching over 8 bases. V lost 3 bases to trimming and J lost 2 bases; unmatched junction nucleotides: 3. This CDR3 contains 13 residues. The germline CDR1 and CDR2 sequences are SQVTM and ANQGSEA. CDR3 protein: CSVETGATYEQYF. Here the CDR3 DNA reads TGCAGCGTTGAGACAGGGGCAACCTACGAGCAGTACTTC.

This chain connects TRBV27 to TRBJ1-3, with 7 bases aligning to TRBD1. Per germline, CDR1 MNHEY and CDR2 SMNVEV (reference sequence). The CDR3 length is 14 residues. J was trimmed by 3 bases and V by 3 bases; bases with no gene match: 2. The CDR3 nucleotides are TGTGCCAGCAGTTTGGGGACAGTTGGAAACACCATATATTTT. This encodes CASSLGTVGNTIYF.

With respect to this clone: In the same sample, other DNA sequences code for this CDR3. The CDR3: CASSPGLNTEAFF. The CDR3 coding sequence is TGTGCCAGCAGCCCTGGCCTAAACACTGAAGCTTTCTTT. The chain recombines TRBV7-3 with TRBJ1-1; D gene uncertain. V gave up 5 bases and J gave up 2 bases, with 9 bases separating them. The CDR3 runs to 13 residues. Germline assignment: CDR1 SGHTA and CDR2 FQGTGA.

The chain combines TRBV18 with TRBJ1-1; weak D call: TRBD1 (6 bases). Trimming took 6 bases from V and 1 from J, leaving 15 bases between them. The germline CDR1 and CDR2 sequences are KGHSH and LQKENI. This CDR3 contains 15 residues. The CDR3 here is CASSPIAGANTEAFF. CDR3 nucleotide sequence: TGTGCCAGCTCCCCAATTGCGGGGGCGAACACTGAAGCTTTCTTT.

In DNA, the CDR3 is TGTGCCAGCAGTCAGGGGAGTCGGGCCTACAATGAGCAGTTCTTC. Translated: CASSQGSRAYNEQFF. The rearrangement uses TRBV2 and TRBJ2-1; the D gene is possibly TRBD1 (6 bases). This CDR3 has 15 residues. Germline V lookup: CDR1 SNHLY, CDR2 FYNNEI. V gave up 5 bases and J gave up 2 bases, with 13 bases separating them.

The V call is TRBV18, the J call TRBJ2-1, with D tentatively TRBD1 (5 bases). From germline, CDR1 is KGHSH and CDR2 LQKENI. There are 17 residues in the CDR3. V was pared by 1 base and J by 5 bases, with 18 bases between. The CDR3 DNA follows: TGTGCCAGCTCACCACGGGGCGCCGCAAAAGCACACAATGAGCAGTTCTTC. Its protein is CASSPRGAAKAHNEQFF.

The genes are TRBV12-3 or TRBV12-4 and TRBJ1-2, with 7 bases that match TRBD1. The V gene end was trimmed by 8 bases and the J gene end by 3 bases; junction bases not matched to a gene: 6. There are 13 residues in the CDR3. The chain's CDR3 is CASGGDRDYGYTF. The CDR3 DNA sequence: TGTGCCAGCGGCGGGGACAGAGACTATGGCTACACCTTC.

This chain connects TRBV12-3 or TRBV12-4 to TRBJ2-1; D may be TRBD1 (6 bases). CDR3 length: 13 amino acids. Trimming stripped 4 bases from V and 8 bases from J, with 12 bases between. CDR3 nucleotide sequence: TGTGCCAGCAGTTCCGGGACACCCCATGAGCAGTTCTTC. Translating it yields CASSSGTPHEQFF.

V usage is TRBV7-2 and J usage is TRBJ1-1; a possible D gene is TRBD1 (5 bases). This CDR3 has 13 amino acids. CDR1 is SGHTA, CDR2 FQGNSA, per germline. V was shortened by 5 bases and J by 7 bases, with 14 bases between the two germline ends. CDR3 region: CASSTYGGNEAFF. The CDR3 DNA is TGTGCCAGCAGCACCTACGGGGGGAATGAAGCTTTCTTT. The full variable domain, rest sourced from reference TRBV7-2 and TRBJ1-1, is GAGVSQSPSNKVTEKGKDVELRCDPISGHTALYWYRQSLGQGLEFLIYFQGNSAPDKSGLPSDRFSAERTGGSVSTLTIQRTQQEDSAVYLCASSTYGGNEAFFGQGTRLTVV.

The V and J genes are TRBV28 and TRBJ2-7; D is uncertain. The germline V gene encodes CDR1 MDHEN and CDR2 SYDVKM. The V gene lost 5 bases and the J gene lost 4 bases, with 12 bases spanning the gap. The CDR3 consists of 13 residues. The CDR3 reads CASSPTITYEQYF. CDR3 nucleotide sequence: TGTGCCAGCAGTCCGACCATTACTTACGAGCAGTACTTC.

The V and J genes are TRBV30 and TRBJ2-2; 10 bases agree with TRBD2. The length of the CDR3 is 17 residues. V lost 8 bases, J lost 4 bases, and 16 bases stayed unmatched. The germline CDR1 and CDR2 sequences are GTSNPN and SVGIG (reference sequence). CDR3 protein: CARRPWALAGSTGELFF. The CDR3 bases are TGTGCCCGGCGACCCTGGGCACTAGCGGGGAGCACCGGGGAGCTGTTTTTT.

This clone was seen just once. This chain uses TRBV5-1 with TRBJ2-1; no firm D call. The CDR3 loop spans 17 amino acids. V gave up 4 bases and J gave up 0 bases, with 17 bases separating them. Per germline, CDR1 SGHRS and CDR2 YFSETQ. CDR3 region: CASSPAIDTSSYNEQFF. CDR3 nucleotide sequence: TGCGCCAGCAGCCCCGCGATTGATACGAGCTCCTACAATGAGCAGTTCTTC.

The chain recombines TRBV2 with TRBJ1-1; D call uncertain. V was shortened by 3 bases and J by 4 bases, with 12 bases between the two germline ends. This CDR3 spans 14 amino acids. Germline CDR1 is SNHLY and CDR2 is FYNNEI. The CDR3 DNA follows: TGTGCCAGCAGTGAGTGGGGAGGTAGCACTGAAGCTTTCTTT. It encodes CASSEWGGSTEAFF.

This clone came up a few times. The chain links TRBV13 to TRBJ1-2, with no clear D. This CDR3 has 13 amino acids. V lost 3 bases and J 6 bases, leaving 11 bases between the germline ends. Looked up from germline, CDR1 is PRHDT and CDR2 is FYEKMQ (reference sequence). The CDR3 coding sequence is TGTGCCAGCAGCTTGCGCCTTCAACATGGCTACACCTTC. Translation: CASSLRLQHGYTF.

This chain uses TRBV5-4 with TRBJ2-2; D call uncertain. Trimming left V 2 bases short and J 4 bases short, with 6 bases between. Germline V gene data show CDR1 as SGHNT and CDR2 as YYREEE (reference sequence). The CDR3 totals 13 residues. Here the CDR3 reads CASSFGGTGELFF. CDR3 nucleotides: TGTGCCAGCAGCTTCGGTGGCACCGGGGAGCTGTTTTTT. The whole variable domain, remainder taken from reference TRBV5-4 and TRBJ2-2, is ETGVTQSPTHLIKTRGQQVTLRCSSQSGHNTVSWYQQALGQGPQFIFQYYREEENGRGNFPPRFSGLQFPNYSSELNVNALELDDSALYLCASSFGGTGELFFGEGSRLTVL.

Turning to this clone: The same CDR3 can be traced to other DNA sequences in this sample. This rearrangement joins TRBV18 to TRBJ1-1, with a tentative D call TRBD1 (6 bases). CDR3 length equals 15 residues. Germline assignment: CDR1 KGHSH and CDR2 LQKENI. Trimming left V 2 bases short and J 0 bases short, with 10 bases between. The CDR3 loop is CASSPLQGMNTEAFF. In DNA form, the CDR3 reads TGTGCCAGCTCACCATTGCAGGGGATGAACACTGAAGCTTTCTTT.

This sequence joins TRBV15 and TRBJ1-1; the D gene is possibly TRBD1 (5 bases). This CDR3 has 14 amino acids. Germline CDR1 reads LNHNV; CDR2 reads YYDKDF (reference sequence). V was pared by 0 bases and J by 7 bases, with 12 bases between. This CDR3 reads CATSRDVQGSEAFF. Here the CDR3 DNA reads TGTGCCACCAGCAGAGATGTGCAGGGTAGTGAAGCTTTCTTT.

CDR3 DNA sequence: TGTGCCAGCAGCTTAGGCCCTCACGCCGAGAACACTGAAGCTTTCTTT. It encodes CASSLGPHAENTEAFF. The rearrangement joins TRBV13 to TRBJ1-1, with D uncertain. V lost 0 bases to trimming and J lost 1 base, with 12 bases between them. Germline CDR1 reads PRHDT; CDR2 reads FYEKMQ (reference sequence). The CDR3 is 16 residues long.

This chain joins TRBV10-2 and TRBJ1-3; TRBD1 might be the D (5 bases). V was shortened by 8 bases and J by 0 bases, with 14 bases between the two germline ends. This CDR3 spans 15 amino acids. CDR1 is WSHSY and CDR2 is SAAADI in the germline V gene. CDR3: CASRGDGRSGNTIYF. The CDR3 DNA sequence: TGCGCCAGCCGCGGGGACGGACGCTCTGGAAACACCATATATTTT.

The CDR3 DNA reads TGCGCCAGCAGCCCTCGGACAGGAGGGAGTGCGACGGAGACCCAGTACTTC. Its translation is CASSPRTGGSATETQYF. The chain carries TRBV5-1 and TRBJ2-5; possible D gene TRBD1, 7 bases. V was cut by 4 bases and J by 5 bases, with 24 bases left in between. Germline-derived CDR1 and CDR2 are SGHRS and YFSETQ. This CDR3 contains 17 residues.